The 8 T cell receptor beta chains listed next were all sequenced from one sample in a study of shared clonotypes between healthy human individuals (dated by TCRdb to about 2020). The method behind the library was the immunoSEQ multiplex PCR assay. As stored in TCRdb, this immuneACCESS dataset retains in-frame rearrangements with V and J assigned. A fraction of the clones does not appear; measured against another copy, unresolved V genes explain less than half of the discrepancy, and the remainder lacks a known reason. For this sample the table gives approximately 460,000 clones, of which approximately 71% were detected only once. The top ten hold 12% of the sample. The sequencing sample was made of PBMCs. The source is a woman in her 40s in good health. Some clones in this sample may be carry-over from other donors' samples.

This clone was seen repeatedly, ten times or more. The chain recombines TRBV20-1 with TRBJ2-5; D unclear. The better agreement between TRBJ2-7 and the DNA end casts doubt on the J call. The germline gives CDR1 DFQATT, CDR2 SNEGSKA (reference sequence). The CDR3 spans 10 residues. CDR3 region: CSAGRYEQYF. The CDR3 nucleotides are TGCAGTGCTGGGCGGTACGAGCAGTACTTC.

Remarks on this clone: Other DNA sequences in the sample encode the same CDR3. The chain joins TRBV9 to TRBJ2-5; 7 bases agree with TRBD1. V was clipped by 0 bases and J by 1 base; unmatched bases: 0. Germline assignment: CDR1 SGDLS and CDR2 YYNGEE. CDR3 length equals 14 residues. For the CDR3, the DNA is TGTGCCAGCAGCGTAGGACAGGGCCAAGAGACCCAGTACTTC. Its protein product is CASSVGQGQETQYF.

V usage is TRBV6-6 and J usage is TRBJ1-2, with 9 bases fitting TRBD1. Germline lookup yields CDR1 MNHNY and CDR2 SVGAGI (reference sequence). The CDR3 is 15 amino acids. V shed 2 bases and J 7 bases; nucleotides not matched to a gene: 8. This chain's CDR3 is CASSYGGQGFSGYTF. CDR3 DNA: TGTGCCAGCAGTTACGGGGGACAGGGTTTTAGTGGCTACACCTTC.

The chain combines TRBV7-2 with TRBJ1-4, with TRBD1 identical over 7 bases. The V gene's germline CDR1 is SGHTA and CDR2 FQGNSA. The trim removed 2 bases at V and 3 bases at J, leaving 0 bases unmatched. The CDR3 length is 14 residues. CDR3 loop: CASSLRGPNEKLFF. In nucleotides, the CDR3 is TGTGCCAGCAGCTTAAGGGGGCCTAATGAAAAACTGTTTTTT.

This chain links TRBV19 with TRBJ1-5, with D possibly TRBD1 on 6 matching bases. Per the germline V gene, CDR1 is LNHDA and CDR2 is SQIVND (reference sequence). V gave up 1 base and J gave up 5 bases, with 21 bases separating them. The CDR3 has 18 amino acids. The CDR3 DNA sequence: TGTGCCAGTAGTATAGTCGGGGGGGCGGAAGGATTTTATCAGCCCCAGCATTTT. Its translation: CASSIVGGAEGFYQPQHF.

This clone was seen a few times. V and J are TRBV28 and TRBJ1-2; no reliable D call. Germline V gene sequence: CDR1 MDHEN, CDR2 SYDVKM. Trimming stripped 8 bases from V and 6 bases from J, with 13 bases between. CDR3 length equals 12 residues. The CDR3 protein is CASGEAVNGYTF. The CDR3 region has the DNA TGTGCCAGCGGAGAGGCAGTTAATGGCTACACCTTC.

Note on this clone: A far larger clone is only one base removed, so a read error is likely. Without the conserved terminal phenylalanine or tryptophan, this CDR3 likely stems from a read error. The J gene is TRBJ2-7, the V gene TRBV5-4; D is uncertain. The V gene lost 6 bases and the J gene lost 0 bases, with 4 bases spanning the gap. This CDR3 has 11 amino acids. In germline, CDR1 is SGHNT, CDR2 YYREEE (reference sequence). Here the CDR3 reads CASTDSYEQYL. The CDR3 nucleotides are TGTGCCAGCACCGACTCCTACGAGCAGTACCTC.

The chain has TRBV27 and TRBJ2-3; 7 nucleotides line up with TRBD2. Germline V gene sequence: CDR1 MNHEY, CDR2 SMNVEV (reference sequence). This CDR3 contains 16 residues. The J segment lost 5 bases and the V segment lost 6 bases, leaving 14 bases of the junction unmatched. CDR3 sequence: CASSARAHSGGDTQYF. For the CDR3, the DNA is TGTGCCAGCAGCGCTAGGGCACATTCGGGAGGAGATACGCAGTATTTT.